Included here is one T cell receptor (beta chain) sequence, with context. Its recognized antigen is unknown. Nothing much larger sits one base from this clone, and base qualities are not available. From the second PCR step on, the TCR alpha and beta chain libraries were amplified in separate reactions. The CMV status of each donor was determined by measuring IFNgamma production from CD4+ T cells after fresh PBMCs had been stimulated overnight with CMV viral lysate. Using Miltenyi beads, CD4 T cells were first positively selected, and CD8 T cells were then positively selected from the CD4-negative fraction. After staining for CD3, CD4, CD8, CD45RA, CD27 and a live/dead dye, cells were sorted on a BD Aria II into four subsets based on CD45RA and CD27. A few healthy volunteers provided blood, and the blood of each volunteer was split into CD4 and CD8 T cells and then into four differentiation subsets. Approximately 0.13 L of peripheral blood was drawn per donor, and PBMC were isolated by Ficoll-Paque PLUS density-gradient centrifugation. Sorted cells were lysed in RLT buffer, after which RNA was extracted using a Qiagen RNeasy kit and stored at -80 degrees C.

The library was generated by UMI-ligation and nested PCR. To cover both TRBC1 and TRBC2, the beta constant-region primer consisted of an equimolar mix of two oligonucleotides. The ligated cDNA went through four rounds of PCR with nested alpha and beta constant-region primers together with the SP2 primer. A single-stranded oligonucleotide bearing the SP2 primer plus a 12-nucleotide UMI was ligated onto the 3' end of the cDNA by T4 RNA ligase 1. Incubation of the ligation reaction was carried out at 16 degrees C for about 19-25 hours. PCR2 was usually performed as a SYBR Green qPCR and halted at a preset threshold so that over-amplification would not occur. Apart from the first purification, every purification step used Agencourt AMPure XP magnetic beads. Libraries were quantified by Qubit and checked on a TapeStation, with a main peak expected near 650 bp. The pooled libraries were sequenced on an Illumina MiSeq using v2 2x251 paired-end kits, which usually yielded roughly 0.85-2.3 million reads per sample. Each sample library was pooled at roughly 4.4 nM, and about 5-7.5% PhiX was included to improve cluster recognition. The study's own analysis went as follows. Decombinator assigned V and J genes to Demultiplexor-processed FASTQ reads by tag matching, allowing a single base-pair mismatch. By using UMIs, Collapsinator corrected both sequencing errors and the frequency errors caused by PCR heterogeneity. CDR3Translator translated TCRs and extracted CDR3s from the conserved cysteine to the FGXG phenylalanine, flagging non-productive sequences. Gini, Shannon entropy and inverse Simpson indices were calculated on repertoires that had been subsampled to equal numbers of UMI-defined TCRs. Within the linear range, a power law was fitted to clonotype abundance distributions using maximum likelihood. Similar UMI counts, unique TCR numbers and clonal distributions were obtained with the pipeline and with MIGEC on one naive CD8 sample. One analysis removed from the naive repertoire any naive TCRs that were also found in any memory subset from the same donor. A set of several thousand CMV-associated CDR3 sequences, compiled from VDJdb and a published dataset, was used to search the repertoires. TCRdb reprocessed the public reads (quality trimming at Q25 with fastp, clone calling with MiXCR) and kept in-frame beta chains. Under each unique CDR3 protein, matching rows form one entry showing the most common genes and DNA. These V and J calls derive from TCRdb rather than the authors' analysis. The sample profile shows 150,000 or so distinct CDR3 sequences; about 20% of them were found once. The ten largest clones add up to around 0.097% of the sample.

Trimmed from V: 2 bases; trimmed from J: 4 bases; junction bases lacking a gene match: 3. The germline V gene provides CDR1 SGHTA and CDR2 FQGNSA. There are 15 amino acids in the CDR3, from cysteine to phenylalanine inclusive. Only the CDR3 DNA is retained, 45 bases long and in frame from the first base. The sample comes from a study of naive and memory T cell subsets (dated by TCRdb to 2016 to 2017). The study in broad terms: The study applied an open-source, UMI-based TCR alpha and beta sequencing pipeline to sorted naive and memory peripheral blood T cell subsets. IgG serology results and the functional CMV T cell responses were in complete agreement. RNA was DNase-treated and reverse transcribed with TCR constant-region primers, mostly using SuperScript III. The investigation overall reported the following: After error correction, only a single occurrence was seen for over 95% of naive TCR sequences, so much steeper abundance distributions were produced than in memory subsets. A few larger clonotypes were present in naive repertoires, especially CD8 naive repertoires, and these clonotypes were possibly memory cells re-expressing CD45RA. Clonotypes were defined as single alpha or beta chain sequences, not paired alpha/beta receptors. In both CD4 and CD8 cells, the Gini index increased while Shannon and inverse Simpson diversity decreased from naive through CM, EM and EMRA. No ground truth was available to validate the repertoire findings for the naive and memory subsets. A power law was followed by TCR abundance, with an exponent that differed between naive and memory subsets but was consistent across the three individuals. RNA-based TCR counts may be influenced by expression changes linked to T cell activation and differentiation.

This receptor was obtained from a human donor in good health. Material for sequencing was naive CD4+ T cells from blood. The meaning of the sample's cell subset or site label: naive T cells, CD45RA high CD27+. Recombination connected TRBV7-2 to TRBJ2-1; TRBD2 matches 9 bases in the middle. CDR3 reads: CASSLRREGYNEQFF. Here is the DNA: TGTGCCAGCAGCTTACGGCGGGAGGGTTACAATGAGCAGTTCTTC.